The clone carrying this T cell receptor (beta chain) has only a few counts. No antigen is known for it. The source of the sample is a study of human T cells and chemical hapten exposure. For the study at large: The sensitizing agent was 2% DPC, placed on about 2 cm by about 2 cm of upper inner arm skin. The patch tests put 0.01% DPC on the skin of the upper back and were read 6 days later.

General study points: Significantly more large CDR3 similarity clusters were formed by expanded TCRs than by controls.

From the RACE reads, TCRdb called clonotypes with MiXCR, one entry per CDR3 protein. The sample contains 250,000 or so distinct CDR3 sequences, approximately 7.5% of which appear only once. This CDR3 region has 14 residues. Per the germline V gene, CDR1 is SQVTM and CDR2 is ANQGSEA. V lost 1 base, J lost 0 bases, and 8 bases lay in between. Time point meaning: pre-sensitization, week 0. As for treatment: therapeutic diphenylcyclopropenone sensitization with weekly scalp DPC. V is TRBV29-1 and J is TRBJ2-3; D gene ambiguous. The TCR sequence derives from a man between 18 and 29 years old with alopecia areata. Some clones in this sample may be carry-over from other donors' samples. The sequenced sample was whole blood, obtained in connection with sensitization to the hapten diphenylcyclopropenone (DPC). The CDR3 loop reads CSVEGPGSTDTQYF. In DNA, the CDR3 is TGCAGCGTTGAAGGTCCAGGTAGCACAGATACGCAGTATTTT.